Following are 23 T cell receptor beta chains from one sample sequenced in a study of T-cell memory formation after mild COVID-19. Each CDR3 protein gets one entry after TCRdb re-called the 5' RACE reads with MiXCR. Of hundreds of thousands of distinct CDR3 sequences in the sample, approximately 19% are singletons; the top ten hold roughly 21%. Material: PBMCs or a T cell subset sorted from them (not recorded which). The receptors stem from a young man who had mild COVID-19 (a few samples of this study predate the infection). Cell type and time point are not known.

This clonotype came up a few times. The V call is TRBV6-6, the J call TRBJ2-3; D is unclear. The CDR3 totals 14 residues. Looked up from germline, CDR1 is MNHNY and CDR2 is SVGAGI (reference sequence). V lost 5 bases and J lost 4, with 13 bases in between. The CDR3 reads CASSTPPASDTQYF. In nucleotides, the CDR3 is TGTGCCAGCAGTACCCCCCCAGCATCAGATACGCAGTATTTT.

This chain joins TRBV2 and TRBJ1-1; 7 bases fit TRBD1. Losses at the gene ends were 6 bases for V and 2 bases for J; bases not matched to a gene: 6. The length of the CDR3 is 14 residues. Per the germline V gene, CDR1 is SNHLY and CDR2 is FYNNEI. The CDR3 loop reads CASRTRGGNTEAFF. DNA for the CDR3: TGTGCCAGCAGAACCAGGGGGGGTAACACTGAAGCTTTCTTT.

The chain recombines TRBV5-1 with TRBJ2-5; TRBD2 aligns across 14 bases. The CDR3 sequence is 18 residues long. The trim removed 0 bases at V and 2 bases at J, leaving 6 bases unmatched. The germline V gene has CDR1 SGHRS and CDR2 YFSETQ. The chain's CDR3 is CASSLAGTSGGQQETQYF. The CDR3 bases are TGCGCCAGCAGCTTGGCCGGGACTAGCGGGGGCCAACAAGAGACCCAGTACTTC.

This clonotype appeared a few times. Written as DNA, the CDR3 is TGCAGCGTAATGTCACGGACAAATCAAGAGACCCAGTACTTC. Translating it yields CSVMSRTNQETQYF. This rearrangement joins TRBV29-1 to TRBJ2-5, with D possibly TRBD1 on 5 matching bases. Trimming shortened V by 6 bases and J by 2 bases, and 16 bases separated the two germline ends. The germline V gene has CDR1 SQVTM and CDR2 ANQGSEA. The CDR3 length is 14 residues.

V is TRBV7-9 and J is TRBJ1-1, with TRBD1 identical over 11 bases. This CDR3 region has 16 residues. Per the germline V gene, CDR1 is SEHNR and CDR2 is FQNEAQ (reference sequence). V was pared by 5 bases and J by 5 bases, with 10 bases of the junction left unmatched. This CDR3 is CASSPILRDRGTEAFF. The CDR3 DNA follows: TGTGCCAGCAGCCCCATCCTCCGGGACAGGGGGACTGAAGCTTTCTTT.

This clonotype was seen only a few times. The chain employs TRBV5-1 and TRBJ1-6; 10 nucleotides agree with TRBD1. After removal of 4 bases from V and 6 bases from J, the junction contained 10 bases not matched to a gene. The CDR3 loop spans 17 amino acids. The germline V gene has CDR1 SGHRS and CDR2 YFSETQ. CDR3 in amino acids: CASSPRQGAPSNSPLHF. In DNA, the CDR3 is TGCGCCAGCAGCCCGCGACAGGGGGCGCCGTCTAATTCACCCCTCCACTTT.

The chain links TRBV5-1 to TRBJ1-2; D remains unclear. V dropped 0 bases and J dropped 6 bases, with 9 bases sitting between them. Per the germline V gene, CDR1 is SGHRS and CDR2 is YFSETQ. The CDR3 consists of 13 residues. The CDR3 DNA sequence: TGCGCCAGCAGCTTGGATGGCCGGAATGGCTACACCTTC. It codes for CASSLDGRNGYTF.

The chain couples TRBV5-8 to TRBJ2-1; 7 nucleotides line up with TRBD1. V shed 6 bases and J 7 bases; nucleotides not matched to a gene: 7. CDR1 SGHTS and CDR2 YDEGEE come from the germline V gene. This CDR3 is 13 amino acids long. The CDR3 DNA is TGTGCCAGCAACGAACTACAGGGGAATGAGCAGTTCTTC. It encodes CASNELQGNEQFF.

The V call is TRBV3-1, the J call TRBJ2-7; no firm D call. CDR1 is LGHDT, CDR2 YNNKEL, per germline (reference sequence). The CDR3 extends over 14 amino acids. Trimming shortened V by 0 bases and J by 0 bases, and 6 bases separated the two germline ends. This chain's CDR3 is CASSQDRNSYEQYV. The CDR3 DNA follows: TGTGCCAGCAGCCAAGATAGGAACTCCTACGAGCAGTACGTC.

The chain has TRBV2 and TRBJ2-7; either TRBD1 or TRBD2 may supply D (6 bases each). This CDR3 region has 14 residues. V gave up 10 bases and J gave up 4 bases, with 20 bases separating them. Germline-derived CDR1 and CDR2 are SNHLY and FYNNEI. The CDR3, as DNA: TGTGCCACTGGAACAGGGACTCTCCAGTACGAGCAGTACTTC. Encoded protein: CATGTGTLQYEQYF.

The CDR3, as DNA: TGCAGTGTTCGGGTAGCGGGGGGAAACAATGAGCAGTTCTTC. It is translated as CSVRVAGGNNEQFF. The rearrangement links TRBV20-1 to TRBJ2-1; 10 positions agree with TRBD2. Germline values: CDR1 DFQATT, CDR2 SNEGSKA (reference sequence). The ends lost 7 bases at V and 5 bases at J; junction bases unmatched: 8. The CDR3 runs to 14 residues.

This clonotype appeared a few times. CDR3 residues: CASRGEGTGSNQPQHF. For the CDR3, the DNA is TGTGCCAGCAGGGGCGAGGGGACAGGGAGCAATCAGCCCCAGCATTTT. The V and J genes are TRBV6-1 and TRBJ1-5, with 9 nucleotides matching TRBD1. The CDR3 sequence is 16 residues long. J was trimmed by 1 base and V by 6 bases; bases with no gene match: 7. The germline V gene encodes CDR1 MNHNS and CDR2 SASEGT.

The chain carries TRBV6-1 and TRBJ2-5; 12 nucleotides align to TRBD2. The V segment lost 8 bases and the J segment 3 bases; nucleotides outside the gene matches: 4. This CDR3 is 14 amino acids long. Germline V CDR1 and CDR2: MNHNS, SASEGT. Here the CDR3 DNA reads TGTGCCAGCTCTAGCGGGGGGGCCGAAGAGACCCAGTACTTC. Translating it yields CASSSGGAEETQYF.

The rearrangement uses TRBV5-1 and TRBJ2-5; D might be TRBD1 or TRBD2, each matching 5 bases. CDR1 and CDR2 (germline): SGHRS, YFSETQ. V was clipped by 0 bases and J by 0 bases, with 9 bases between them. CDR3 length: 15 residues. CDR3 in DNA: TGCGCCAGCAGCTTGGTGAGGGGAAACCAAGAGACCCAGTACTTC. It yields the protein CASSLVRGNQETQYF.

This clonotype occurred many times. The V and J genes are TRBV5-4 and TRBJ1-2; tentative D call: TRBD1 (5 bases). Trimming took off 0 bases at V and 2 bases at J, with 5 bases between the two ends. The CDR3 contains 13 residues. The germline V gene encodes CDR1 SGHNT and CDR2 YYREEE (reference sequence). The CDR3 bases are TGTGCCAGCAGCTTGGACAGGAACTATGGCTACACCTTC. Translated, it gives CASSLDRNYGYTF.

The V gene is TRBV18, the J gene TRBJ2-7; 10 nucleotides agree with TRBD2. The CDR3 totals 14 residues. Germline V CDR1 and CDR2: KGHSH, LQKENI. The V gene end was trimmed by 1 base and the J gene end by 5 bases; junction bases not matched to a gene: 2. The CDR3 is CASSPLAGGNEQYF. Written as DNA, the CDR3 is TGTGCCAGCTCACCACTAGCGGGGGGCAACGAGCAGTACTTC.

This clonotype was seen many times. V is TRBV5-1 and J is TRBJ2-7; unclear D gene. Looked up from germline, CDR1 is SGHRS and CDR2 is YFSETQ. Between the trimmed V and J ends, which lost 0 bases and 2 bases, there was a span of 6 bases. The CDR3 is 13 amino acids. The CDR3 sequence: CASSLDRTYEQYV. Written as DNA, the CDR3 is TGCGCCAGCAGCTTGGACCGTACCTACGAGCAGTACGTC.

The V and J genes are TRBV4-3 and TRBJ1-1; D call uncertain. The CDR3 spans 16 residues. Germline CDR1 is LGHNA and CDR2 is YSLEER. The V end was cut by 4 bases, the J end by 4 bases, with 19 bases between. The CDR3 protein is CASSPLMVTPVTEAFF. The CDR3 nucleotides read TGCGCCAGCAGCCCTCTGATGGTCACCCCAGTCACTGAAGCTTTCTTT.

The genes are TRBV20-1 and TRBJ1-1; D unclear. Germline lookup yields CDR1 DFQATT and CDR2 SNEGSKA (reference sequence). The V end was cut by 0 bases, the J end by 5 bases, with 7 bases between. This CDR3 has 12 amino acids. The CDR3 loop reads CSAREIKTEAFF. Written as DNA, the CDR3 is TGCAGTGCTAGAGAGATAAAGACTGAAGCTTTCTTT.

This clonotype has a handful of counts. This chain uses TRBV5-5 with TRBJ2-7, with D unclear. In germline, CDR1 is SGHKS, CDR2 YYEKEE (reference sequence). The CDR3 has 13 residues. Deletions cut 6 bases from V and 2 bases from J, with 12 bases between. CDR3 amino acids: CASKETAAYEQYF. CDR3 nucleotides: TGTGCCAGCAAAGAGACGGCTGCCTACGAGCAGTACTTC.

This clonotype was recorded a few times. The chain joins TRBV7-8 to TRBJ2-3; D might be TRBD2 (5 bases). The ends were cut back, 8 bases at V and 2 bases at J, with 11 bases in the middle. The CDR3 has 13 residues. Germline V gene sequence: CDR1 SGHVS, CDR2 FQNEAQ. The CDR3 coding sequence is TGTGCCAGCCAGCGGCGACTCACAGATACGCAGTATTTT. Protein: CASQRRLTDTQYF.

The chain couples TRBV20-1 to TRBJ1-1, with D possibly TRBD1 on 5 matching bases. The CDR3 spans 11 residues. Trimming removed 8 bases from V and 3 bases from J, with 10 bases in between. Germline V gene sequence: CDR1 DFQATT, CDR2 SNEGSKA (reference sequence). Here the CDR3 reads CSFGGDTEAFF. The CDR3 coding sequence is TGCAGTTTCGGGGGGGACACTGAAGCTTTCTTT.

The chain has TRBV20-1 and TRBJ2-2; 7 bases match TRBD1. Germline lookup yields CDR1 DFQATT and CDR2 SNEGSKA (reference sequence). The ends lost 0 bases at V and 0 bases at J; junction bases unmatched: 1. CDR3 length equals 15 residues. DNA of the CDR3: TGCAGTGCTAGAGAACAGGGGCCGAACACCGGGGAGCTGTTTTTT. Protein: CSAREQGPNTGELFF.